The 20 T cell receptor beta chains reported below all come from one sample, sequenced in a study of OX40 agonist ivuxolimab in advanced cancers. TCRdb's table, derived via immunoSEQ multiplex PCR, lists solely in-frame clones and lacks some. Seen here are around 71,000 clones, 85% to 90% observed once, and the top ten hold 0.85% to 1.4%. This material consisted of CD4+ or CD8+ T cells sorted from blood, taken in a trial of the OX40 agonist ivuxolimab. The receptors were gathered from an adult with an advanced solid tumor such as melanoma, head and neck, liver or kidney cancer.

The chain uses TRBV28 and TRBJ2-3; 10 positions match TRBD2. The germline gives CDR1 MDHEN, CDR2 SYDVKM. The CDR3 consists of 17 residues. With 5 bases clipped from V and 5 bases from J, the junction kept 13 bases outside the gene matches. DNA of the CDR3: TGTGCCAGCAGTGGATCTAGCGGGAGTTCTTTTGGAGATACGCAGTATTTT. Translation: CASSGSSGSSFGDTQYF.

The gene calls are TRBV5-4 and TRBJ2-6; D gene unclear. The V gene lost 3 bases and the J gene lost 1 base, with 8 bases spanning the gap. CDR1 and CDR2 (germline): SGHNT, YYREEE (reference sequence). This CDR3 is 15 amino acids long. The CDR3 region is CASSSRLSGANVLTF. The CDR3 nucleotides read TGTGCCAGCAGCTCCCGGTTATCTGGGGCCAACGTCCTGACTTTC.

The chain employs TRBV5-1 and TRBJ2-2; 7 positions match TRBD2. The germline V gene encodes CDR1 SGHRS and CDR2 YFSETQ. V trimming: 3 bases; J trimming: 0 bases; junction bases outside the gene matches: 5. The CDR3 sequence is 16 residues long. The CDR3 sequence is CASSSRSGPNTGELFF. CDR3 in DNA: TGCGCCAGCAGCTCCCGTAGCGGGCCGAACACCGGGGAGCTGTTTTTT.

The chain has TRBV19 and TRBJ2-1, with TRBD2 matching 13 bases. After removal of 5 bases from V and 7 bases from J, the junction contained 5 bases not matched to a gene. Per germline, CDR1 LNHDA and CDR2 SQIVND (reference sequence). The CDR3 is made up of 15 amino acids. The CDR3 loop reads CASSGLAGASNEQFF. In DNA, the CDR3 is TGTGCCAGTAGTGGACTAGCGGGAGCATCGAATGAGCAGTTCTTC.

The V gene is TRBV4-3, the J gene TRBJ2-3; 7 nucleotides line up with TRBD2. The CDR3 totals 15 residues. V dropped 0 bases and J dropped 4; count of bases not matched to a gene: 4. CDR1 is LGHNA and CDR2 is YSLEER in the germline V gene. Written as DNA, the CDR3 is TGCGCCAGCAGCCAAGATACGGGAGGTTCAGATACGCAGTATTTT. It yields the protein CASSQDTGGSDTQYF.

The rearrangement links TRBV7-3 to TRBJ2-5, with 7 bases fitting TRBD1. Trimming removed 5 bases from V and 5 bases from J; junction bases left unmatched: 14. CDR3 size: 16 residues. CDR1 and CDR2 (germline): SGHTA, FQGTGA. The CDR3 sequence is CASSQGQLDGLETQYF. The CDR3 DNA reads as TGTGCCAGCAGCCAGGGACAGCTCGACGGCCTGGAGACCCAGTACTTC.

V is TRBV5-1 and J is TRBJ1-5, with TRBD1 matching 7 bases. This CDR3 contains 14 residues. Trimming at V came to 3 bases and at J to 6 bases, leaving 6 bases not matched to a gene. CDR1 is SGHRS, CDR2 YFSETQ, per germline. CDR3 in DNA: TGCGCCAGCAGCTCCGGACAGGACGGTCAGCCCCAGCATTTT. It yields the protein CASSSGQDGQPQHF.

The chain uses TRBV7-6 and TRBJ2-4, with TRBD1 as a possible D gene (6 bases). This CDR3 is built from 14 residues. Trimming cost V 6 bases and J 8 bases, with 17 bases left between them. From germline, CDR1 is SGHVS and CDR2 FNYEAQ. The CDR3 nucleotides are TGTGCCAGCAGTCCTTCGACAGGCAGGGACATTCAGTACTTC. It codes for CASSPSTGRDIQYF.

This rearrangement joins TRBV28 to TRBJ2-2, with 10 bases fitting TRBD1. V lost 6 bases and J lost 7; bases outside the gene matches: 8. CDR1 MDHEN and CDR2 SYDVKM come from the germline V gene. CDR3 size: 15 residues. This CDR3 is CASRRRQGANGELFF. In DNA form, the CDR3 reads TGTGCCAGCAGAAGGAGACAGGGGGCAAACGGGGAGCTGTTTTTT.

V gene TRBV7-8 combines with J gene TRBJ1-4, with D uncertain. The germline V and J ends were trimmed by 3 bases and 2 bases, with 7 bases remaining between them. Germline CDR1 and CDR2: SGHVS and FQNEAQ. This CDR3 has 14 residues. In DNA form, the CDR3 reads TGTGCCAGCAGCTTCGGAGAGACTAATGAAAAACTGTTTTTT. Translating it yields CASSFGETNEKLFF.

V gene TRBV30 combines with J gene TRBJ1-4; 12 bases align to TRBD1. The V gene's germline CDR1 is GTSNPN and CDR2 SVGIG (reference sequence). The V and J ends lost 1 base and 7 bases, in that order; junction bases with no gene match: 4. The CDR3 sequence is 15 residues long. This chain's CDR3 is CAWSARDRGPEKLFF. CDR3 DNA sequence: TGTGCCTGGAGTGCCCGGGACAGGGGGCCTGAAAAACTGTTTTTT.

CDR3 in amino acids: CASSPQGISYEQYF. Here the CDR3 DNA reads TGTGCCAGCAGCCCCCAGGGGATCTCCTACGAGCAGTACTTC. V and J are TRBV7-9 and TRBJ2-7, with D possibly being TRBD1 (6 bases). V gave up 5 bases and J gave up 0 bases, with 11 bases separating them. Germline V gene data show CDR1 as SEHNR and CDR2 as FQNEAQ (reference sequence). The CDR3 extends over 14 amino acids.

V gene TRBV7-8 combines with J gene TRBJ2-5; 7 positions match TRBD1. This CDR3 comprises 12 residues. Germline CDR1 reads SGHVS; CDR2 reads FQNEAQ. V lost 4 bases to trimming and J lost 4 bases; unmatched junction nucleotides: 0. In DNA, the CDR3 is TGTGCCAGCAGCTGGACAGGAGAGACCCAGTACTTC. It codes for CASSWTGETQYF.

This clone was counted only a few times. The chain recombines TRBV28 with TRBJ1-3, with 7 bases aligning to TRBD1. V shed 5 bases, J shed 0 bases, and the junction held 7 bases outside the gene matches. In germline, CDR1 is MDHEN, CDR2 SYDVKM. The CDR3 runs to 16 residues. The CDR3, as DNA: TGTGCCAGCAGTCTCTCGACAGGGATCTCTGGAAACACCATATATTTT. Amino acid sequence: CASSLSTGISGNTIYF.

The chain couples TRBV4-3 to TRBJ1-4; maybe TRBD1 (5 bases). Germline V CDR1 and CDR2: LGHNA, YSLEER. Trimming shortened V by 0 bases and J by 3 bases, and 5 bases separated the two germline ends. The CDR3 runs 14 residues. In nucleotides, the CDR3 is TGCGCCAGCAGCCAAGACAGGGCTAATGAAAAACTGTTTTTT. Protein product: CASSQDRANEKLFF.

This rearrangement joins TRBV18 to TRBJ2-1; 11 nucleotides align to TRBD2. Per germline, CDR1 KGHSH and CDR2 LQKENI. V gave up 0 bases and J gave up 4 bases; unmatched junction bases: 2. The CDR3 has 16 residues. The CDR3 is CASSPPGTSGYNEQFF. The CDR3 nucleotides are TGTGCCAGCTCACCACCGGGGACTAGCGGTTACAATGAGCAGTTCTTC.

The rearrangement links TRBV6-6 to TRBJ2-1, with 7 nucleotides matching TRBD2. This CDR3 has 16 amino acids. Germline V gene sequence: CDR1 MNHNY, CDR2 SVGAGI (reference sequence). With V trimmed by 7 bases and J by 0 bases, 9 bases remained unmatched. The CDR3 bases are TGTGCCAGCAACGACGAGGGCGGGAGCTCCTACAATGAGCAGTTCTTC. This codes for CASNDEGGSSYNEQFF.

CDR3 loop: CASSQSTGLTEAFF. The CDR3 DNA sequence: TGCGCCAGCAGTCAATCGACAGGGTTGACTGAAGCTTTCTTT. This chain uses TRBV23-1 with TRBJ1-1; 7 bases line up with TRBD1. TRBV23-1 is sorted into the ORF group, with uncertain function. The ends lost 0 bases at V and 5 bases at J; junction bases unmatched: 3. This CDR3 contains 14 residues.

This clone came up once. The rearrangement links TRBV5-1 to TRBJ2-1; 11 bases line up with TRBD2. This CDR3 has 16 residues. CDR1 and CDR2 from the germline V gene are SGHRS and YFSETQ. The V and J ends lost 7 bases and 2 bases, in that order; junction bases with no gene match: 8. The CDR3 region has the DNA TGCGCCAGCGAACCTCTAGCGGGAGGCCCCTACAATGAGCAGTTCTTC. Its protein product is CASEPLAGGPYNEQFF.

The rearrangement joins TRBV7-2 to TRBJ2-1, with 13 bases fitting TRBD2. Per the germline V gene, CDR1 is SGHTA and CDR2 is FQGNSA. The CDR3 totals 15 residues. V trimming: 6 bases; J trimming: 6 bases; junction bases outside the gene matches: 5. CDR3 DNA sequence: TGTGCCAGCAGGGAGGGACTAGCGGGGTCCAATGAGCAGTTCTTC. Protein sequence: CASREGLAGSNEQFF. Using reference TRBV7-2 and TRBJ2-1 for the parts outside the CDR3, the full variable domain is GAGVSQSPSNKVTEKGKDVELRCDPISGHTALYWYRQSLGQGLEFLIYFQGNSAPDKSGLPSDRFSAERTGGSVSTLTIQRTQQEDSAVYLCASREGLAGSNEQFFGPGTRLTVL.